The 25 T cell receptor beta chains in this list originate from one sample, sequenced in a study of blood T cell repertoires in COVID-19. The assay was immunoSEQ multiplex PCR, and TCRdb's table has in-frame clones only and misses some. Of about 180,000 clones detected, just under 80% appear once; the ten largest clones hold 6.5%. Sequenced: peripheral blood. These receptors were collected from a man aged 65-85 years with active or convalescent COVID-19.

V is TRBV5-6 and J is TRBJ1-2, with 11 bases fitting TRBD1. The CDR3 contains 16 residues. Germline loops: CDR1 SGHDT, CDR2 YYEEEE. V shed 4 bases, J shed 7 bases, and the junction held 12 bases outside the gene matches. CDR3 sequence: CASSGTGGILTLGYTF. For the CDR3, the DNA is TGTGCCAGCAGCGGGACAGGGGGTATCCTTACGCTTGGCTACACCTTC.

J is TRBJ1-2 and V is TRBV9; no clear D. Trimming took 0 bases from V and 5 from J, leaving 20 bases between them. The CDR3 is 17 residues long. Looked up from germline, CDR1 is SGDLS and CDR2 is YYNGEE. The CDR3 reads CASSVGGSVELGYGYTF. As DNA, the CDR3 is TGTGCCAGCAGCGTAGGCGGGTCAGTCGAACTGGGATATGGCTACACCTTC.

The chain has TRBV27 and TRBJ2-5; D remains unclear. Germline V gene lookup returns CDR1 MNHEY and CDR2 SMNVEV (reference sequence). Trimming left V 6 bases short and J 1 base short, with 3 bases between. This CDR3 comprises 11 residues. CDR3 bases: TGTGCCAGCAGGGCCCAAGAGACCCAGTACTTC. It is translated as CASRAQETQYF.

This clone appeared a few times. The genes are TRBV29-1 and TRBJ1-1; 7 bases map to TRBD1. The CDR3 totals 13 residues. Germline CDR1 SQVTM, CDR2 ANQGSEA. V dropped 4 bases and J dropped 3; count of bases not matched to a gene: 5. The CDR3 DNA reads TGCAGCGTTGGAAGGCAGGGGGACACTGAAGCTTTCTTT. Protein product: CSVGRQGDTEAFF.

The CDR3 coding sequence is TGTGCCATCAAACCCGCCCTTCGACTAGCGGGAGGGAGCACCTACGAGCAGTACTTC. As protein: CAIKPALRLAGGSTYEQYF. The chain uses TRBV10-3 and TRBJ2-7, with 14 bases aligning to TRBD2. J lost 2 bases, V lost 7 bases, and 16 bases had no gene match. This CDR3 has 19 amino acids. Looked up from germline, CDR1 is ENHRY and CDR2 is SYGVKD.

The V call is TRBV5-1, the J call TRBJ1-3, with D unclear. V lost 4 bases and J lost 4, with 18 bases in between. CDR3 length: 16 residues. Germline V gene data show CDR1 as SGHRS and CDR2 as YFSETQ. The CDR3 region is CASSPAGPMSGNTIYF. As DNA, the CDR3 is TGCGCCAGCAGCCCAGCGGGCCCCATGTCAGGAAACACCATATATTTT.

This clone occurred once. The genes are TRBV27 and TRBJ2-2, with TRBD1 identical over 9 bases. Germline values: CDR1 MNHEY, CDR2 SMNVEV (reference sequence). J was trimmed by 1 base and V by 3 bases; bases with no gene match: 15. The CDR3 contains 20 residues. This chain's CDR3 is CASSFIGQGTPLGNTGELFF. CDR3 DNA sequence: TGTGCCAGCAGTTTCATAGGACAGGGGACTCCCCTAGGGAACACCGGGGAGCTGTTTTTT.

V gene TRBV9 combines with J gene TRBJ2-1; 7 bases agree with TRBD2. The V gene end was trimmed by 5 bases and the J gene end by 0 bases; junction bases not matched to a gene: 5. Germline lookup yields CDR1 SGDLS and CDR2 YYNGEE. The CDR3 loop spans 15 amino acids. The CDR3 DNA reads as TGTGCCAGCAGTGGGGGGGTCGGCTCCTACAATGAGCAGTTCTTC. This gives the protein CASSGGVGSYNEQFF.

This clone showed up just once. J is TRBJ1-4 and V is TRBV20-1, with unresolved D. This CDR3 contains 11 residues. V was trimmed by 0 bases and J by 7 bases, leaving 3 bases between them. Germline-derived CDR1 and CDR2 are DFQATT and SNEGSKA (reference sequence). The CDR3 bases are TGCAGTGCTAGAGATCTTGAAAAACTGTTTTTT. Its protein product is CSARDLEKLFF.

The rearrangement links TRBV10-1 to TRBJ2-3, with D maybe TRBD2 (6 bases). V was shortened by 3 bases and J by 1 base, with 8 bases between the two germline ends. Germline loops: CDR1 WNHNN, CDR2 SYGVQD (reference sequence). The CDR3 sequence is 14 residues long. The CDR3 coding sequence is TGCGCCAGCAGTGACGAGCGGGGCACAGATACGCAGTATTTT. It translates to CASSDERGTDTQYF.

The chain uses TRBV7-2 and TRBJ2-1; 9 positions match TRBD2. CDR1 is SGHTA, CDR2 FQGNSA, per germline. CDR3 length: 17 amino acids. Trimming at V came to 6 bases and at J to 8 bases, leaving 17 bases not matched to a gene. CDR3 sequence: CASSPPWGRGGQDEQFF. Here the CDR3 DNA reads TGTGCCAGCAGTCCTCCATGGGGGCGGGGGGGCCAGGATGAGCAGTTCTTC. Drawing the rest from reference TRBV7-2 and TRBJ2-1, the complete variable domain is GAGVSQSPSNKVTEKGKDVELRCDPISGHTALYWYRQSLGQGLEFLIYFQGNSAPDKSGLPSDRFSAERTGGSVSTLTIQRTQQEDSAVYLCASSPPWGRGGQDEQFFGPGTRLTVL.

V and J are TRBV2 and TRBJ2-7, with 7 bases lining up with TRBD2. Germline V gene data show CDR1 as SNHLY and CDR2 as FYNNEI. V lost 9 bases, J lost 4 bases, and 9 bases stayed unmatched. The CDR3 has 13 amino acids. The CDR3 coding sequence is TGTGCCAGTACGGGGGGTATGGAGTACGAGCAGTACTTC. Protein sequence: CASTGGMEYEQYF. Full variable domain (remainder filled in from reference TRBV2 and TRBJ2-7): EPEVTQTPSHQVTQMGQEVILRCVPISNHLYFYWYRQILGQKVEFLVSFYNNEISEKSEIFDDQFSVERPDGSNFTLKIRSTKLEDSAMYFCASTGGMEYEQYFGPGTRLTVT.

CDR3 sequence reads: CASSLGNSFDNEQFF. CDR3 coding DNA: TGTGCCAGCAGTCTAGGTAATAGTTTCGACAATGAGCAGTTCTTC. The chain carries TRBV25-1 and TRBJ2-1; D is unclear. V was shortened by 5 bases and J by 5 bases, with 16 bases between the two germline ends. This CDR3 has 15 amino acids. The germline V gene encodes CDR1 MGHDK and CDR2 SYGVNS.

The chain uses TRBV5-1 and TRBJ2-1, with TRBD2 matching over 13 bases. Germline-derived CDR1 and CDR2 are SGHRS and YFSETQ. The CDR3 loop spans 16 amino acids. Trimming removed 5 bases from V and 6 bases from J; junction bases left unmatched: 8. The CDR3 is CASSPTGTSGVNEQFF. The DNA for the CDR3 is TGCGCCAGCAGTCCTACCGGGACTAGCGGGGTCAATGAGCAGTTCTTC.

With regard to this clone: The sample has other DNA sequences that encode this CDR3 too. V usage is TRBV6-5 and J usage is TRBJ1-2; TRBD1 might be the D (6 bases). Germline assignment: CDR1 MNHEY and CDR2 SVGAGI. V lost 6 bases, J lost 2 bases, and 7 bases lay in between. The CDR3 totals 12 residues. DNA of the CDR3: TGTGCCAGCAGCCAGGGGAACTATGGCTACACCTTC. Encoded protein: CASSQGNYGYTF.

The V and J genes are TRBV9 and TRBJ2-3; 7 positions match TRBD2. CDR1 is SGDLS and CDR2 is YYNGEE in the germline V gene. The CDR3 runs to 14 residues. V lost 3 bases and J lost 6; bases outside the gene matches: 7. CDR3 nucleotide sequence: TGTGCCAGCAGCGAAACCTCCGGGGGGGATACGCAGTATTTT. Protein product: CASSETSGGDTQYF.

The chain has TRBV29-1 and TRBJ2-5, with 9 bases that match TRBD2. The CDR3 is 14 amino acids. Trimming at V came to 4 bases and at J to 7 bases, leaving 10 bases not matched to a gene. Germline V gene sequence: CDR1 SQVTM, CDR2 ANQGSEA. This CDR3 is CSVVVAGAVVTQYF. The CDR3 nucleotides read TGCAGCGTTGTGGTAGCGGGAGCAGTCGTGACCCAGTACTTC.

V and J are TRBV3-1 (or the pseudogene TRBV3-2) and TRBJ2-1; possible D gene TRBD1, 6 bases. V lost 4 bases, J lost 5 bases, and 15 bases lay in between. CDR1 is LGHDT and CDR2 is YNNKEL in the germline V gene (reference sequence). The CDR3 runs 15 residues. The CDR3 is CASSPTGLYDNEQFF. The CDR3 DNA follows: TGTGCCAGCAGCCCAACAGGGTTGTACGACAATGAGCAGTTCTTC.

The chain combines TRBV30 with TRBJ2-1, with D perhaps matching TRBD2 (6 bases). This CDR3 has 17 amino acids. Per germline, CDR1 GTSNPN and CDR2 SVGIG (reference sequence). The germline V and J ends were trimmed by 0 bases and 6 bases, with 21 bases remaining between them. CDR3 nucleotide sequence: TGTGCCTGGAGTGTAAAGGGAGGACCACTAAGGGGCAATGAGCAGTTCTTC. This gives the protein CAWSVKGGPLRGNEQFF.

CDR3 protein: CASSLASGTVDGYTF. The DNA for the CDR3 is TGCGCCAGCAGTCTTGCCTCCGGGACAGTCGATGGCTACACCTTC. This rearrangement joins TRBV5-1 to TRBJ1-2; 7 positions agree with TRBD1. With 5 bases clipped from V and 6 bases from J, the junction kept 13 bases outside the gene matches. Germline CDR1 reads SGHRS; CDR2 reads YFSETQ. The CDR3 spans 15 residues.

In its sample, this clone was seen a few times. J is TRBJ1-5 and V is TRBV27, with 9 bases fitting TRBD1. CDR3 length: 15 residues. Per the germline V gene, CDR1 is MNHEY and CDR2 is SMNVEV (reference sequence). V was pared by 6 bases and J by 5 bases, with 8 bases of the junction left unmatched. This CDR3 is CASRKTTGGDQPQHF. CDR3 nucleotide sequence: TGTGCCAGCAGGAAAACGACAGGGGGGGATCAGCCCCAGCATTTT.

This clone was recorded a few times. The chain uses TRBV5-8 and TRBJ2-5, with a weak D call TRBD1 (6 bases). V was trimmed by 4 bases and J by 1 base, leaving 11 bases between them. Per germline, CDR1 SGHTS and CDR2 YDEGEE. The CDR3 covers 14 residues. DNA of the CDR3: TGTGCCAGCAGCGTACCAGGGGTCCAAGAGACCCAGTACTTC. It specifies CASSVPGVQETQYF.

The gene calls are TRBV5-1 and TRBJ2-5; 9 nucleotides align to TRBD2. V gave up 0 bases and J gave up 5 bases; unmatched junction bases: 5. The CDR3 sequence is 15 residues long. CDR1 SGHRS and CDR2 YFSETQ come from the germline V gene. CDR3 in DNA: TGCGCCAGCAGCTTGGGACTAGCGGATGGGGAGACCCAGTACTTC. This translates into CASSLGLADGETQYF.

Of note for this clone: At the DNA level, this CDR3 is encoded by other sequences in the same sample as well. V usage is TRBV9 and J usage is TRBJ2-1; D is possibly TRBD2 (6 bases). There are 14 residues in the CDR3. Germline V gene lookup returns CDR1 SGDLS and CDR2 YYNGEE. Trimming removed 0 bases from V and 5 bases from J, with 9 bases in between. Here the CDR3 DNA reads TGTGCCAGCAGCGTAGGTCTAGCGAACAATGAGCAGTTCTTC. Its translation: CASSVGLANNEQFF.

The chain is built from TRBV6-5 and TRBJ1-1; a possible D gene is TRBD1 (5 bases). There are 14 residues in the CDR3. The V end lost 5 bases, the J end lost 1 base, and 11 bases lay between the germline ends. The germline gives CDR1 MNHEY, CDR2 SVGAGI. Here the CDR3 reads CASSPSGGNTEAFF. CDR3 in DNA: TGTGCCAGCAGTCCAAGCGGGGGGAACACTGAAGCTTTCTTT.